The clone carrying this T cell receptor (beta chain) was found many times. No antigen is known for it. Via MiXCR, TCRdb re-called the 5' RACE reads, giving one row per CDR3 protein. The sample includes 200,000 to 250,000 distinct CDR3 sequences, about 18% of them seen just once. This record belongs to a study of CD8 T cells in ankylosing spondylitis. Whole-study results and caveats: Reports say disease-linked clones showed up significantly more in matched ankylosing spondylitis synovial fluid. A motif in TCR beta, a set of roughly eight highly homologous variants, appeared characteristic of ankylosing spondylitis blood. A subset of motif variants has previously been described in the synovial fluid and blood of reactive arthritis. CD8+ by phenotype, disease-linked clones were relatively rare in peripheral blood.

Germline trimming cut 4 bases from V and 4 bases from J; bases unmatched to any gene: 9. Germline V lookup: CDR1 SEHNR, CDR2 FQNEAQ (reference sequence). The CDR3 totals 16 residues. The sequence derives from a male donor with ankylosing spondylitis. V and J are TRBV7-9 and TRBJ2-5; 10 bases line up with TRBD2. Source material: blood, either unsorted or a sorted T cell fraction (not recorded which). The CDR3 DNA follows: TGTGCCAGCAGCTCGATAGCGGGAGGAGTTTTAGAGACCCAGTACTTC. Protein: CASSSIAGGVLETQYF.